The TCR beta chain under discussion was sequenced for a study of control samples from healthy donors and cancer patients (TCRdb year 2020). Libraries were built with the immunoSEQ multiplex PCR assay. Imported from immuneACCESS, the table was reduced by TCRdb to in-frame sequences with V and J called. These copies leave out some clones; in studies compared against another copy, an unresolved V gene accounts for under half, and the cause of the remainder is not known. The sample table contains under 75,000 clones; only one count was recorded for 85% of them. The ten top clones hold roughly 5% of the sample. A remark on this clone: Its binding antigen is unknown. The sample holds no much larger clone one base away, and base qualities are not on file.

The CDR3 covers 15 residues, taking in both the cysteine and the phenylalanine. Only the CDR3 portion is preserved as DNA: 45 bases, with reading frame beginning at the first base. CDR1 SGDLS and CDR2 YYNGEE were looked up in the germline V gene. Compared with germline, V lacks 1 base and J lacks 4 bases; bases without a gene match: 6. In this chain, TRBV9 is recombined with TRBJ2-7; 9 junctional bases match TRBD2. Sequences were obtained from blood. The receptor's source is a man aged 35-49 years in good health. The DNA sequence follows: TGTGCCAGCAGCGTATCGACTAGCGGCGCGTACGAGCAGTACTTC. This yields the protein CASSVSTSGAYEQYF.